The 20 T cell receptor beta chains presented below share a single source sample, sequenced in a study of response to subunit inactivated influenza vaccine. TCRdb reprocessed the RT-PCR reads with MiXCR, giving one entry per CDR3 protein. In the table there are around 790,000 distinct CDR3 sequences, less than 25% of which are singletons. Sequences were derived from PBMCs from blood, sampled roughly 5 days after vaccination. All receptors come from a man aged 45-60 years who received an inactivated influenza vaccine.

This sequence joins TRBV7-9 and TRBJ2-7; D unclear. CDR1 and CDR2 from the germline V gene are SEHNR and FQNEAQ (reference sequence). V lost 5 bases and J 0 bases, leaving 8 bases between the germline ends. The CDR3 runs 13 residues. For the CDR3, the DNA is TGTGCCAGCAGCGTCAGTATCTCCTACGAGCAGTACTTC. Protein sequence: CASSVSISYEQYF.

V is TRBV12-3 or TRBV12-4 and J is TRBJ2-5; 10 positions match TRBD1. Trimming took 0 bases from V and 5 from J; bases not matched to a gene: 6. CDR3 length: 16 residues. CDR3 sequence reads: CASSLAGTGDYETQYF. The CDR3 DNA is TGTGCCAGCAGTTTAGCCGGGACAGGGGATTACGAGACCCAGTACTTC.

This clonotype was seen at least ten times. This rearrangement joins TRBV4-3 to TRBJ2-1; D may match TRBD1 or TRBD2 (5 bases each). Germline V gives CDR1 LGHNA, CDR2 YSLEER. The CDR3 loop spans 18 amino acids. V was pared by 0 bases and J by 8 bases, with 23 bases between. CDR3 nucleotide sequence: TGCGCCAGCAGCCAAGATTATATGGGGCTAGAGGGCTTCCATGAGCAGTTCTTC. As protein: CASSQDYMGLEGFHEQFF.

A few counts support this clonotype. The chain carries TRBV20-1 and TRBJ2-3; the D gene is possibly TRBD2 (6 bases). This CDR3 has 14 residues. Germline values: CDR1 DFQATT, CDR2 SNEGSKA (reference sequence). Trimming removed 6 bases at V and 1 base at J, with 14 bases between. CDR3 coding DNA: TGCAGTGCGCCCTCAGGAGGGCGCACAGATACGCAGTATTTT. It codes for CSAPSGGRTDTQYF.

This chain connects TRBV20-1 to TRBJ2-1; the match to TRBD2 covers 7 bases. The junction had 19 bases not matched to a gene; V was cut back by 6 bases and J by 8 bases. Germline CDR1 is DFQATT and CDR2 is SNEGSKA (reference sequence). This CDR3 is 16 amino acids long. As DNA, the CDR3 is TGCAGTGCCCCAACCGGGGGGTACCTTTTTGAGGATGAGCAGTTCTTC. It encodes CSAPTGGYLFEDEQFF.

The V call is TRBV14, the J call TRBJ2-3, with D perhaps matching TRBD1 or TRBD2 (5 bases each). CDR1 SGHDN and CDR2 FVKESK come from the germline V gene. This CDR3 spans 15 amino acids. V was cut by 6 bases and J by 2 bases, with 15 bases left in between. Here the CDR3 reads CASRRGTEATDTQYF. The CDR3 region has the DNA TGTGCCAGCAGGCGAGGGACCGAAGCCACAGATACGCAGTATTTT. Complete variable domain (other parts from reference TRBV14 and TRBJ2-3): EAGVTQFPSHSVIEKGQTVTLRCDPISGHDNLYWYRRVMGKEIKFLLHFVKESKQDESGMPNNRFLAERTGGTYSTLKVQPAELEDSGVYFCASRRGTEATDTQYFGPGTRLTVL.

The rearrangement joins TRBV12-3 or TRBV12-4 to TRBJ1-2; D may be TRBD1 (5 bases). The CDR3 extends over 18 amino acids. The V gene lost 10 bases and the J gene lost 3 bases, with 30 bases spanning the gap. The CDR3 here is CATAGITREGRRDYGYTF. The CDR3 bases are TGTGCCACGGCAGGGATTACGAGAGAGGGGAGGAGGGACTATGGCTACACCTTC.

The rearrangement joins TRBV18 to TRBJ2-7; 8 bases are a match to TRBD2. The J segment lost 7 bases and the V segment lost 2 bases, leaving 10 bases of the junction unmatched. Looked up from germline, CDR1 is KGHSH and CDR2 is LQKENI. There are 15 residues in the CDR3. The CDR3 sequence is CASSPMVAGRGEQYF. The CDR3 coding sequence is TGTGCCAGCTCACCAATGGTAGCGGGAAGAGGTGAGCAGTACTTC.

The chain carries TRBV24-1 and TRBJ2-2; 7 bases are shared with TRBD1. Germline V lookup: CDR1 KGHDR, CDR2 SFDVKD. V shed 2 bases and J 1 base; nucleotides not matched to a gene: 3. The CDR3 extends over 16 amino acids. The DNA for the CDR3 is TGTGCCACCAGTGATTCGACAGGGAAGAACACCGGGGAGCTGTTTTTT. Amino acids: CATSDSTGKNTGELFF.

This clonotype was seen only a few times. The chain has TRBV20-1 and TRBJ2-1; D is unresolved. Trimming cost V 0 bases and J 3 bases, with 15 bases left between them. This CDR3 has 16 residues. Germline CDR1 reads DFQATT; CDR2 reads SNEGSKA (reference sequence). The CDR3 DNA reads TGCAGTGCTAGAGATGGATCGGGCGTGATCTACAATGAGCAGTTCTTC. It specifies CSARDGSGVIYNEQFF.

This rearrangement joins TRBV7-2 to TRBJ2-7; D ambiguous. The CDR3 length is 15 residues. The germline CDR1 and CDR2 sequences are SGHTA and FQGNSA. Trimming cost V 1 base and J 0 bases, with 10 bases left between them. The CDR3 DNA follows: TGTGCCAGCAGCTTAGATTTAAGGGCCTCCTACGAGCAGTACTTC. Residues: CASSLDLRASYEQYF.

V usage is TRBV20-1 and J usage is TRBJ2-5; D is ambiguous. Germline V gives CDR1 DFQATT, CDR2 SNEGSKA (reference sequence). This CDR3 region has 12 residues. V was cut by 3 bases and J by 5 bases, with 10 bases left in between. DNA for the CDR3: TGCAGTGCTAGTTTGGGCGATGAGACCCAGTACTTC. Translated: CSASLGDETQYF.

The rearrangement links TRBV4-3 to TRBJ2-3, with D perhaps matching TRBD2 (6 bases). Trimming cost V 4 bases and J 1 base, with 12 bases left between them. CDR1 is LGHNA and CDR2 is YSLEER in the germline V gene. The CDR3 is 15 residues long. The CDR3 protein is CASSRTAGGTDTQYF. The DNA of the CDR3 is TGCGCCAGCAGCCGCACAGCGGGCGGCACAGATACGCAGTATTTT.

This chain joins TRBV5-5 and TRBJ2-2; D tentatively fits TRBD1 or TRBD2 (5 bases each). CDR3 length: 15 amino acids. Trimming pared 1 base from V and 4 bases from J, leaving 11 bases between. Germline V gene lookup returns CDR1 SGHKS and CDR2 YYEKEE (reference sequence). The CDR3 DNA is TGTGCCAGCAGCTTGTCCGGGGCCACCACCGGGGAGCTGTTTTTT. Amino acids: CASSLSGATTGELFF.

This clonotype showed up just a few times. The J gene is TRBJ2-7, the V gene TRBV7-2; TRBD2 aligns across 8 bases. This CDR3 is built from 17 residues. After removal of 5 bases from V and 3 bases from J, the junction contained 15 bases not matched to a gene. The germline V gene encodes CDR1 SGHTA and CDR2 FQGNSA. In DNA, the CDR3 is TGTGCCAGCAGCACCAGCGGGAGTCTTTATGGCGGCTACGAGCAGTACTTC. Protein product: CASSTSGSLYGGYEQYF.

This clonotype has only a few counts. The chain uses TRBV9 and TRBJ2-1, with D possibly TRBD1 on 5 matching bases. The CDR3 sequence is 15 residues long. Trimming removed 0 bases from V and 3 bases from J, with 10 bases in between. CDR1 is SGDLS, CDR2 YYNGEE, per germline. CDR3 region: CASSVGPDNYNEQFF. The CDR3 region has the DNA TGTGCCAGCAGCGTAGGTCCGGACAACTACAATGAGCAGTTCTTC.

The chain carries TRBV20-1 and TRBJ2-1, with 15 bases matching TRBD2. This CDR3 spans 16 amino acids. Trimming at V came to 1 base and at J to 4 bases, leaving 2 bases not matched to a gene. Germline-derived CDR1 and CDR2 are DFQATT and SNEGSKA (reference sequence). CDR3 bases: TGCAGTGCTAGAGGGACTAGCGGGAGGGTTTACAATGAGCAGTTCTTC. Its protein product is CSARGTSGRVYNEQFF.

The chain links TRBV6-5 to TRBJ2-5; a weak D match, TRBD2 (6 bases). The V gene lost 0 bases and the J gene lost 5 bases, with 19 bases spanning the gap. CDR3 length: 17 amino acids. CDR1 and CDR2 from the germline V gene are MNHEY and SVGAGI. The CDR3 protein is CASSYSVLEGRSETQYF. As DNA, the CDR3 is TGTGCCAGCAGTTACTCGGTTTTGGAGGGTCGATCGGAGACCCAGTACTTC.

CDR3 loop: CASTQFGGQEQYF. CDR3 nucleotide sequence: TGTGCCAGCACGCAGTTTGGGGGCCAGGAGCAGTACTTC. The chain combines TRBV6-2 or TRBV6-3 with TRBJ2-7, with a possible D match to TRBD1 (6 bases). Trimming cost V 7 bases and J 7 bases, with 17 bases left between them. Germline V CDR1 and CDR2: MNHEY, SVGEGT. The CDR3 is made up of 13 amino acids.

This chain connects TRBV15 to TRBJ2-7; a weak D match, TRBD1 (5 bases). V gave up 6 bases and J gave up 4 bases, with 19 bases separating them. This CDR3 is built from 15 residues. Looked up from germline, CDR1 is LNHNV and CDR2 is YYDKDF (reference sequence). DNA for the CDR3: TGTGCCACCAGTCGGTCAGGGCCCCAAGTGTACGAGCAGTACTTC. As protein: CATSRSGPQVYEQYF. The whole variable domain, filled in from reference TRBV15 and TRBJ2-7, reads DAMVIQNPRYQVTQFGKPVTLSCSQTLNHNVMYWYQQKSSQAPKLLFHYYDKDFNNEADTPDNFQSRRPNTSFCFLDIRSPGLGDTAMYLCATSRSGPQVYEQYFGPGTRLTVT.